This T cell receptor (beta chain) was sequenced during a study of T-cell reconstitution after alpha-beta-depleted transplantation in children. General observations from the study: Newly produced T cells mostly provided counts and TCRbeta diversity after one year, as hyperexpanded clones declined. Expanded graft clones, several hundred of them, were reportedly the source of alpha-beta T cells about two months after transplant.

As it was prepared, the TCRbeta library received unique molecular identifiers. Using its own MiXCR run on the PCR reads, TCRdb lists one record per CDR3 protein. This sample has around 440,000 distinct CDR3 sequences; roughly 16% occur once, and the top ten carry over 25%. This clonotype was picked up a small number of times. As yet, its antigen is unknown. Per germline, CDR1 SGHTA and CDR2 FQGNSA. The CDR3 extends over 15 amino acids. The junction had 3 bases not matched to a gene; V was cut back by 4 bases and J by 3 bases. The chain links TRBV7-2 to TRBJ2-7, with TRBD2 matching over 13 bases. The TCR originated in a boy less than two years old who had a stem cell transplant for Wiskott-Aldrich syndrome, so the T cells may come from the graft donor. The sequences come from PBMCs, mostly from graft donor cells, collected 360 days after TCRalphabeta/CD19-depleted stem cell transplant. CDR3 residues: CASSSGLAGIYEQYF. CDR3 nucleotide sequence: TGTGCCAGCAGCTCGGGACTAGCGGGAATCTACGAGCAGTACTTC.